One and the same sample provided the 20 T cell receptor beta chains below, sequenced in a study of cytomegalovirus exposure and HLA in healthy donors. Profiling relied on immunoSEQ multiplex PCR, and the TCRdb table lists in-frame clones only, not all of them. The profile covers 150,000 to 180,000 clones, with less than 90% appearing a single time and about a fifth taken by the ten largest. What was sequenced was PBMCs. The source is a man aged 18 to 30 in good health and CMV-seropositive.

The gene calls are TRBV7-3 and TRBJ2-1; 10 nucleotides align to TRBD2. Germline V gene lookup returns CDR1 SGHTA and CDR2 FQGTGA. The ends lost 3 bases at V and 7 bases at J; junction bases unmatched: 3. The CDR3 is 14 amino acids. The CDR3 nucleotides are TGTGCCAGCAGCTTGTCACTAGCGGGGAATGAGCAGTTCTTC. Translation: CASSLSLAGNEQFF.

CDR3 coding DNA: TGTGCCAGCAGAGGGGACAGGCCGAACACTGAAGCTTTCTTT. This sequence encodes CASRGDRPNTEAFF. The J gene is TRBJ1-1, the V gene TRBV5-6, with TRBD1 identical over 8 bases. The V and J ends lost 5 bases and 1 base, in that order; junction bases with no gene match: 4. The CDR3 is 14 residues long. CDR1 is SGHDT and CDR2 is YYEEEE in the germline V gene.

This chain uses TRBV6-7 with TRBJ2-3; perhaps TRBD2 as D (6 bases). TRBV6-7 is assigned to the ORF class and has an uncertain function. Trimming stripped 9 bases from V and 6 bases from J, with 13 bases between. The CDR3 contains 12 residues. CDR3 DNA: TGTGCCAGGGAGGGCAGCAGGGATACGCAGTATTTT. Its translation: CAREGSRDTQYF.

The chain combines TRBV6-5 with TRBJ1-2; TRBD1 might be the D (6 bases). The CDR3 covers 13 residues. V was pared by 5 bases and J by 8 bases, with 15 bases between. Germline lookup yields CDR1 MNHEY and CDR2 SVGAGI. The CDR3 region has the DNA TGTGCCAGCAGTCCGCGGGGGGGGCACGGCTACACCTTC. It is translated as CASSPRGGHGYTF.

Written as DNA, the CDR3 is TGTGCCAGCAGTGAGGGGACTAGCGATTACAATGAGCAGTTCTTC. Its protein product is CASSEGTSDYNEQFF. The chain links TRBV2 to TRBJ2-1; 10 bases align to TRBD2. The CDR3 runs 15 residues. With 3 bases clipped from V and 4 bases from J, the junction kept 3 bases outside the gene matches. Germline CDR1 reads SNHLY; CDR2 reads FYNNEI. Supplemented by reference TRBV2 and TRBJ2-1, the full variable domain reads EPEVTQTPSHQVTQMGQEVILRCVPISNHLYFYWYRQILGQKVEFLVSFYNNEISEKSEIFDDQFSVERPDGSNFTLKIRSTKLEDSAMYFCASSEGTSDYNEQFFGPGTRLTVL.

This clone came up once. V is TRBV27 and J is TRBJ2-7, with 7 bases fitting TRBD1. The CDR3 is 14 amino acids. Germline trimming cut 6 bases from V and 2 bases from J; bases unmatched to any gene: 7. In germline, CDR1 is MNHEY, CDR2 SMNVEV (reference sequence). The CDR3, as DNA: TGTGCCAGCAGCTATCGGGACAGTCCCTACGAGCAGTACTTC. It encodes CASSYRDSPYEQYF.

The J gene is TRBJ2-2, the V gene TRBV7-8; no reliable D call. Deletions cut 2 bases from V and 1 base from J, with 5 bases between. This CDR3 has 14 residues. CDR1 and CDR2 (germline): SGHVS, FQNEAQ. The CDR3 sequence: CASSLNRNTGELFF. CDR3 coding DNA: TGTGCCAGCAGCTTAAACAGGAACACCGGGGAGCTGTTTTTT.

A note on this clone: Within the sample, other DNA sequences also encode this same CDR3. This chain links TRBV5-1 with TRBJ2-2; D gene unclear. Trimming cost V 0 bases and J 2 bases, with 5 bases left between them. This CDR3 spans 14 amino acids. The V gene's germline CDR1 is SGHRS and CDR2 YFSETQ. CDR3 sequence: CASSLAVNTGELFF. The CDR3 bases are TGCGCCAGCAGCTTGGCAGTCAACACCGGGGAGCTGTTTTTT.

This clone was recorded a few times. V and J are TRBV7-2 and TRBJ2-4; D is perhaps TRBD1 (6 bases). The CDR3 has 12 amino acids. The V end lost 5 bases, the J end lost 9 bases, and 11 bases lay between the germline ends. Looked up from germline, CDR1 is SGHTA and CDR2 is FQGNSA. The CDR3 DNA sequence: TGTGCCAGCAGCGCAGGGGAGCGCATTCAGTACTTC. The encoded protein is CASSAGERIQYF.

The rearrangement links TRBV11-2 to TRBJ1-4; perhaps TRBD1 as D (5 bases). This CDR3 contains 16 residues. Trimming shortened V by 5 bases and J by 1 base, and 14 bases separated the two germline ends. The germline V gene has CDR1 SGHAT and CDR2 FQNNGV. The DNA of the CDR3 is TGTGCCAGCAGCCCAGGGTCTTGGGGAACTAATGAAAAACTGTTTTTT. This encodes CASSPGSWGTNEKLFF.

J is TRBJ2-5 and V is TRBV9, with 14 bases aligning to TRBD2. This CDR3 is 17 amino acids long. The V gene end was trimmed by 4 bases and the J gene end by 5 bases; junction bases not matched to a gene: 10. Germline-derived CDR1 and CDR2 are SGDLS and YYNGEE. The CDR3 protein is CASSPGTSGGAGETQYF. Written as DNA, the CDR3 is TGTGCCAGCAGCCCCGGGACTAGCGGGGGAGCAGGGGAGACCCAGTACTTC.

The chain links TRBV6-1 to TRBJ2-1; maybe TRBD2 (6 bases). Per germline, CDR1 MNHNS and CDR2 SASEGT. V was cut by 4 bases and J by 4 bases, with 8 bases left in between. CDR3 size: 13 residues. DNA for the CDR3: TGTGCCAGCAGTGTGGGGGGATACAATGAGCAGTTCTTC. It codes for CASSVGGYNEQFF.

V and J are TRBV27 and TRBJ1-2, with 8 bases fitting TRBD1. Germline CDR1 is MNHEY and CDR2 is SMNVEV (reference sequence). The CDR3 contains 17 residues. Unmatched junction bases numbered 17, after V lost 5 bases and J lost 6 bases. The CDR3 sequence: CASSLSPMRQGFDGYTF. The CDR3 coding sequence is TGTGCCAGCAGTCTTAGCCCCATGAGACAGGGGTTCGATGGCTACACCTTC.

The chain has TRBV7-8 and TRBJ2-6; maybe TRBD2 (6 bases). Trimming removed 5 bases from V and 0 bases from J, with 26 bases in between. Germline CDR1 SGHVS, CDR2 FQNEAQ. The CDR3 has 21 amino acids. CDR3 residues: CASSTRPGRRVIDSGANVLTF. CDR3 bases: TGTGCCAGCAGCACACGACCCGGTAGGAGGGTAATAGACTCTGGGGCCAACGTCCTGACTTTC.

This clone came up once. The chain carries TRBV19 and TRBJ2-1; TRBD2 aligns across 14 bases. CDR1 and CDR2 from the germline V gene are LNHDA and SQIVND (reference sequence). Losses at the gene ends were 5 bases for V and 7 bases for J; bases not matched to a gene: 7. The CDR3 loop spans 16 amino acids. Here the CDR3 DNA reads TGTGCCAGTAGTTCCTGGACTAGCGGGAGGCTAAATGAGCAGTTCTTC. This encodes CASSSWTSGRLNEQFF.

V and J are TRBV5-1 and TRBJ2-5, with a weak D call TRBD1 (6 bases). This CDR3 comprises 15 residues. V lost 6 bases, J lost 0 bases, and 15 bases lay in between. Germline CDR1 and CDR2: SGHRS and YFSETQ. The CDR3, as DNA: TGCGCCAGCACCCGCAGGGCAGGGGACCAAGAGACCCAGTACTTC. This translates into CASTRRAGDQETQYF. Variable domain in full (rest from reference TRBV5-1 and TRBJ2-5): KAGVTQTPRYLIKTRGQQVTLSCSPISGHRSVSWYQQTPGQGLQFLFEYFSETQRNKGNFPGRFSGRQFSNSRSEMNVSTLELGDSALYLCASTRRAGDQETQYFGPGTRLLVL.

This chain uses TRBV5-6 with TRBJ1-3, with 8 positions matching TRBD1. The V gene end was trimmed by 2 bases and the J gene end by 2 bases; junction bases not matched to a gene: 6. CDR1 and CDR2 (germline): SGHDT, YYEEEE. This CDR3 has 16 residues. The CDR3 nucleotides read TGTGCCAGCAGCTTATTTACAGGGGGACCTGGAAACACCATATATTTT. This gives the protein CASSLFTGGPGNTIYF.

The genes are TRBV6-1 and TRBJ1-5, with D possibly TRBD1 on 5 matching bases. V lost 4 bases to trimming and J lost 0 bases, with 10 bases between them. Germline loops: CDR1 MNHNS, CDR2 SASEGT. The CDR3 runs to 15 residues. CDR3 amino acids: CASSGETVSNQPQHF. In DNA form, the CDR3 reads TGTGCCAGCAGTGGTGAGACAGTTAGCAATCAGCCCCAGCATTTT.

The chain has TRBV4-1 and TRBJ1-1, with D unresolved. CDR3 length equals 16 residues. Trimming removed 3 bases at V and 3 bases at J, with 17 bases between. CDR1 MGHRA and CDR2 YSYEKL come from the germline V gene. This CDR3 reads CASSHIGEPVDTEAFF. The CDR3 nucleotides read TGCGCCAGCAGCCATATTGGGGAGCCGGTTGACACTGAAGCTTTCTTT.

V gene TRBV7-8 combines with J gene TRBJ2-7, with 10 bases fitting TRBD2. Germline loops: CDR1 SGHVS, CDR2 FQNEAQ. This CDR3 has 16 amino acids. Trimming removed 5 bases from V and 2 bases from J; junction bases left unmatched: 9. The CDR3 sequence: CASSTNSGLATYEQYF. DNA for the CDR3: TGTGCCAGCAGCACCAACTCGGGACTAGCGACCTACGAGCAGTACTTC.